This TCR beta chain appears in the sequencing data of a study of regulatory T cells in long-lasting Graves disease. Study-wide context: Patients with persistent Graves' disease had over 5 years of antithyroid drugs and persistent TSH receptor antibodies. Study conclusions and caveats: More public clonotypes were shared by persistent patients (about 3,000) than by new patients (approximately 1,000). TRBV28, TRBJ1-2 and TRBJ2-5 emerged as the favored segments in persistent disease.

CDR3 regions were amplified by Arm-PCR using iRepertoire HTBI primers to build TCR beta libraries. A single record per CDR3 protein comes from TCRdb applying MiXCR to the multiplex PCR reads. The sample includes roughly 400,000 distinct CDR3 sequences, under 25% of them seen just once. The germline V gene encodes CDR1 LNHDA and CDR2 SQIVND (reference sequence). The CDR3 has 16 residues. The V gene end was trimmed by 6 bases and the J gene end by 0 bases; junction bases not matched to a gene: 4. The time point denotes: persistent/refractory GD, antithyroid drugs over 5 years with positive TRAb. Isolated PBMC RNA provided the starting material for the TCR library. It was by American Thyroid Association guidelines that Graves' disease was diagnosed. This clonotype has a handful of counts. Its antigen remains unidentified.

The chain links TRBV19 to TRBJ2-6, with 8 bases fitting TRBD1. The sequence was collected from a female donor with Graves disease. The sample was peripheral blood mononuclear cells (PBMCs), taken when the disease was refractory, from a patient treated with antithyroid drugs. The DNA of the CDR3 is TGTGCCAGTAGCCGGGACAGGCCCTCTGGGGCCAACGTCCTGACTTTC. It codes for CASSRDRPSGANVLTF.